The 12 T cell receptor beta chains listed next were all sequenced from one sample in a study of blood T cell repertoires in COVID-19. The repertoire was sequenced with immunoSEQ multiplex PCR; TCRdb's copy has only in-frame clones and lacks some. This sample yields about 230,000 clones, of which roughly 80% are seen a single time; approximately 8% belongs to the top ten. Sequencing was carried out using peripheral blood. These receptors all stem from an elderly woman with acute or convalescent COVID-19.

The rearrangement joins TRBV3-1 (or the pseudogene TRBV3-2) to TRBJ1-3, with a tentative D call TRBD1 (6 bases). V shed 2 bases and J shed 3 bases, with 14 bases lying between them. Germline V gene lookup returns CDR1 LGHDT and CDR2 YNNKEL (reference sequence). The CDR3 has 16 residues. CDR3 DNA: TGTGCCAGCAGCCAATTCTCAGGGGCTGGTGGAAACACCATATATTTT. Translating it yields CASSQFSGAGGNTIYF.

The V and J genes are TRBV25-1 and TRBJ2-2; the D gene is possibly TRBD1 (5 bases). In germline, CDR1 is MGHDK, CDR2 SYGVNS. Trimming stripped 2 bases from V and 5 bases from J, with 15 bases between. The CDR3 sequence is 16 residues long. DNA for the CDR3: TGTGCCAGCAGTGAACATGGGGCGTTTGGGACCGGGGAGCTGTTTTTT. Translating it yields CASSEHGAFGTGELFF.

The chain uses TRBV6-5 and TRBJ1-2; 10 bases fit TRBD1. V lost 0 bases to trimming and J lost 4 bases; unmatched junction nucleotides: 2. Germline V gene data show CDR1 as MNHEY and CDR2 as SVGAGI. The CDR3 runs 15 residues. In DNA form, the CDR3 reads TGTGCCAGCAGTTACTCGAGGGACAGGGGCTATGGCTACACCTTC. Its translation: CASSYSRDRGYGYTF.

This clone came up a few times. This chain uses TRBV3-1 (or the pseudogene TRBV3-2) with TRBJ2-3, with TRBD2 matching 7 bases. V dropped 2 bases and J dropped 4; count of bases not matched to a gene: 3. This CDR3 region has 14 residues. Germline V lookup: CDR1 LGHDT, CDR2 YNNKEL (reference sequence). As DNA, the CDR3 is TGTGCCAGCAGCCAACGCGGGGGTTCAGATACGCAGTATTTT. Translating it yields CASSQRGGSDTQYF.

CDR3 coding DNA: TGTGCCAGCAGCTCCAGCACGGGGTCCACTGAAGCTTTCTTT. Encoded protein: CASSSSTGSTEAFF. This chain connects TRBV5-4 to TRBJ1-1; no clear D gene. The V end was cut by 3 bases, the J end by 4 bases, with 13 bases between. Germline CDR1 is SGHNT and CDR2 is YYREEE (reference sequence). The CDR3 loop spans 14 amino acids.

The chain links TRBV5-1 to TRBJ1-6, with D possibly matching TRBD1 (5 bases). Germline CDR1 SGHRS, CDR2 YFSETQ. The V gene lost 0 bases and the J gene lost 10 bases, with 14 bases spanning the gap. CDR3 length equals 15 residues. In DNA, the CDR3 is TGCGCCAGCAGCTTGGATTCCGGGGGGAAATCACCCCTCCACTTT. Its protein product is CASSLDSGGKSPLHF. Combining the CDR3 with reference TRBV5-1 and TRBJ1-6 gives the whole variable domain KAGVTQTPRYLIKTRGQQVTLSCSPISGHRSVSWYQQTPGQGLQFLFEYFSETQRNKGNFPGRFSGRQFSNSRSEMNVSTLELGDSALYLCASSLDSGGKSPLHFGNGTRLTVT.

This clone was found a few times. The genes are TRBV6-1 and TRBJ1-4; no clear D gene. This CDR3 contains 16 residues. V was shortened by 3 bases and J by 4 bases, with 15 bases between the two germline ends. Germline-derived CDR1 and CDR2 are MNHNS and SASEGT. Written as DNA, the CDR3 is TGTGCCAGCAGTGACGTTGAGGGTCGTAATAATGAAAAACTGTTTTTT. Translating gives CASSDVEGRNNEKLFF.

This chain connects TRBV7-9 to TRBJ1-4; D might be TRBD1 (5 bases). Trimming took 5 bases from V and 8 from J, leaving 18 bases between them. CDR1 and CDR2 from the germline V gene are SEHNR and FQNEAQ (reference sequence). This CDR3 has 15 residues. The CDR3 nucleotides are TGTGCCAGCAGCCCTAAGGGAGGGGTTGGGGAAAAACTGTTTTTT. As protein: CASSPKGGVGEKLFF.

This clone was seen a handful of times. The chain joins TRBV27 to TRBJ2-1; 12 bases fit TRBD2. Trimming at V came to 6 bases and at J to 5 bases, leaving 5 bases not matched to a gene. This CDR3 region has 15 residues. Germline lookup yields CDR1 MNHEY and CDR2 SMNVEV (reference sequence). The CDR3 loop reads CASSPTSGSNNEQFF. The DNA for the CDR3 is TGTGCCAGCAGCCCGACTAGCGGGAGCAACAATGAGCAGTTCTTC.

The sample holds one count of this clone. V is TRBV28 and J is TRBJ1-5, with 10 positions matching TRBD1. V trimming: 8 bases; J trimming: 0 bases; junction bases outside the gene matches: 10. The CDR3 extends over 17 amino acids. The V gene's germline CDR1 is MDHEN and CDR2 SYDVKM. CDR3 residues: CASPPGQGTNSNQPQHF. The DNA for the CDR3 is TGTGCCAGCCCCCCGGGACAGGGGACTAATAGCAATCAGCCCCAGCATTTT.

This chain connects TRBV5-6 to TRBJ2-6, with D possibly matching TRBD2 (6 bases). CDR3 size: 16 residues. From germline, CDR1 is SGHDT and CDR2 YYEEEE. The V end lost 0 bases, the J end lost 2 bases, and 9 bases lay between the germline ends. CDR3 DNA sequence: TGTGCCAGCAGCTTGGCGGGGGAGGCTGGGGCCAACGTCCTGACTTTC. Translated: CASSLAGEAGANVLTF.

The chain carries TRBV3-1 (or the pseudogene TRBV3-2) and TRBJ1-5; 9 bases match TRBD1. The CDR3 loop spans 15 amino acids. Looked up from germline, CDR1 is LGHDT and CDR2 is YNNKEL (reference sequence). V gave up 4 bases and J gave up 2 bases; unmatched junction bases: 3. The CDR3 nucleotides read TGTGCCAGCAGCCTAGGACAGGGGCGCAATCAGCCCCAGCATTTT. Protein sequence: CASSLGQGRNQPQHF.